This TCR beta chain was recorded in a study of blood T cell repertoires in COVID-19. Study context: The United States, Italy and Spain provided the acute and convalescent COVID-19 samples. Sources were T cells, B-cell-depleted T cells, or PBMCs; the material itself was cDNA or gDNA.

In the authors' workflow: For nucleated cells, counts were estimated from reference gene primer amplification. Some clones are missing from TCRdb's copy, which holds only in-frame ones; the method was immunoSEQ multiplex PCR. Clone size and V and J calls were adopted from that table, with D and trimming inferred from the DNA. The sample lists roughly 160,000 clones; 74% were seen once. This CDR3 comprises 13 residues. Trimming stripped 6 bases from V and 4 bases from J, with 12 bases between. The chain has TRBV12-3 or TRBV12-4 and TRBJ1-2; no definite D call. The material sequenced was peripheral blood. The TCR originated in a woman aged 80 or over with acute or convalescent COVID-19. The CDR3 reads CASSSTGPYGYTF. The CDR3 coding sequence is TGTGCCAGCAGCTCAACGGGTCCCTATGGCTACACCTTC.